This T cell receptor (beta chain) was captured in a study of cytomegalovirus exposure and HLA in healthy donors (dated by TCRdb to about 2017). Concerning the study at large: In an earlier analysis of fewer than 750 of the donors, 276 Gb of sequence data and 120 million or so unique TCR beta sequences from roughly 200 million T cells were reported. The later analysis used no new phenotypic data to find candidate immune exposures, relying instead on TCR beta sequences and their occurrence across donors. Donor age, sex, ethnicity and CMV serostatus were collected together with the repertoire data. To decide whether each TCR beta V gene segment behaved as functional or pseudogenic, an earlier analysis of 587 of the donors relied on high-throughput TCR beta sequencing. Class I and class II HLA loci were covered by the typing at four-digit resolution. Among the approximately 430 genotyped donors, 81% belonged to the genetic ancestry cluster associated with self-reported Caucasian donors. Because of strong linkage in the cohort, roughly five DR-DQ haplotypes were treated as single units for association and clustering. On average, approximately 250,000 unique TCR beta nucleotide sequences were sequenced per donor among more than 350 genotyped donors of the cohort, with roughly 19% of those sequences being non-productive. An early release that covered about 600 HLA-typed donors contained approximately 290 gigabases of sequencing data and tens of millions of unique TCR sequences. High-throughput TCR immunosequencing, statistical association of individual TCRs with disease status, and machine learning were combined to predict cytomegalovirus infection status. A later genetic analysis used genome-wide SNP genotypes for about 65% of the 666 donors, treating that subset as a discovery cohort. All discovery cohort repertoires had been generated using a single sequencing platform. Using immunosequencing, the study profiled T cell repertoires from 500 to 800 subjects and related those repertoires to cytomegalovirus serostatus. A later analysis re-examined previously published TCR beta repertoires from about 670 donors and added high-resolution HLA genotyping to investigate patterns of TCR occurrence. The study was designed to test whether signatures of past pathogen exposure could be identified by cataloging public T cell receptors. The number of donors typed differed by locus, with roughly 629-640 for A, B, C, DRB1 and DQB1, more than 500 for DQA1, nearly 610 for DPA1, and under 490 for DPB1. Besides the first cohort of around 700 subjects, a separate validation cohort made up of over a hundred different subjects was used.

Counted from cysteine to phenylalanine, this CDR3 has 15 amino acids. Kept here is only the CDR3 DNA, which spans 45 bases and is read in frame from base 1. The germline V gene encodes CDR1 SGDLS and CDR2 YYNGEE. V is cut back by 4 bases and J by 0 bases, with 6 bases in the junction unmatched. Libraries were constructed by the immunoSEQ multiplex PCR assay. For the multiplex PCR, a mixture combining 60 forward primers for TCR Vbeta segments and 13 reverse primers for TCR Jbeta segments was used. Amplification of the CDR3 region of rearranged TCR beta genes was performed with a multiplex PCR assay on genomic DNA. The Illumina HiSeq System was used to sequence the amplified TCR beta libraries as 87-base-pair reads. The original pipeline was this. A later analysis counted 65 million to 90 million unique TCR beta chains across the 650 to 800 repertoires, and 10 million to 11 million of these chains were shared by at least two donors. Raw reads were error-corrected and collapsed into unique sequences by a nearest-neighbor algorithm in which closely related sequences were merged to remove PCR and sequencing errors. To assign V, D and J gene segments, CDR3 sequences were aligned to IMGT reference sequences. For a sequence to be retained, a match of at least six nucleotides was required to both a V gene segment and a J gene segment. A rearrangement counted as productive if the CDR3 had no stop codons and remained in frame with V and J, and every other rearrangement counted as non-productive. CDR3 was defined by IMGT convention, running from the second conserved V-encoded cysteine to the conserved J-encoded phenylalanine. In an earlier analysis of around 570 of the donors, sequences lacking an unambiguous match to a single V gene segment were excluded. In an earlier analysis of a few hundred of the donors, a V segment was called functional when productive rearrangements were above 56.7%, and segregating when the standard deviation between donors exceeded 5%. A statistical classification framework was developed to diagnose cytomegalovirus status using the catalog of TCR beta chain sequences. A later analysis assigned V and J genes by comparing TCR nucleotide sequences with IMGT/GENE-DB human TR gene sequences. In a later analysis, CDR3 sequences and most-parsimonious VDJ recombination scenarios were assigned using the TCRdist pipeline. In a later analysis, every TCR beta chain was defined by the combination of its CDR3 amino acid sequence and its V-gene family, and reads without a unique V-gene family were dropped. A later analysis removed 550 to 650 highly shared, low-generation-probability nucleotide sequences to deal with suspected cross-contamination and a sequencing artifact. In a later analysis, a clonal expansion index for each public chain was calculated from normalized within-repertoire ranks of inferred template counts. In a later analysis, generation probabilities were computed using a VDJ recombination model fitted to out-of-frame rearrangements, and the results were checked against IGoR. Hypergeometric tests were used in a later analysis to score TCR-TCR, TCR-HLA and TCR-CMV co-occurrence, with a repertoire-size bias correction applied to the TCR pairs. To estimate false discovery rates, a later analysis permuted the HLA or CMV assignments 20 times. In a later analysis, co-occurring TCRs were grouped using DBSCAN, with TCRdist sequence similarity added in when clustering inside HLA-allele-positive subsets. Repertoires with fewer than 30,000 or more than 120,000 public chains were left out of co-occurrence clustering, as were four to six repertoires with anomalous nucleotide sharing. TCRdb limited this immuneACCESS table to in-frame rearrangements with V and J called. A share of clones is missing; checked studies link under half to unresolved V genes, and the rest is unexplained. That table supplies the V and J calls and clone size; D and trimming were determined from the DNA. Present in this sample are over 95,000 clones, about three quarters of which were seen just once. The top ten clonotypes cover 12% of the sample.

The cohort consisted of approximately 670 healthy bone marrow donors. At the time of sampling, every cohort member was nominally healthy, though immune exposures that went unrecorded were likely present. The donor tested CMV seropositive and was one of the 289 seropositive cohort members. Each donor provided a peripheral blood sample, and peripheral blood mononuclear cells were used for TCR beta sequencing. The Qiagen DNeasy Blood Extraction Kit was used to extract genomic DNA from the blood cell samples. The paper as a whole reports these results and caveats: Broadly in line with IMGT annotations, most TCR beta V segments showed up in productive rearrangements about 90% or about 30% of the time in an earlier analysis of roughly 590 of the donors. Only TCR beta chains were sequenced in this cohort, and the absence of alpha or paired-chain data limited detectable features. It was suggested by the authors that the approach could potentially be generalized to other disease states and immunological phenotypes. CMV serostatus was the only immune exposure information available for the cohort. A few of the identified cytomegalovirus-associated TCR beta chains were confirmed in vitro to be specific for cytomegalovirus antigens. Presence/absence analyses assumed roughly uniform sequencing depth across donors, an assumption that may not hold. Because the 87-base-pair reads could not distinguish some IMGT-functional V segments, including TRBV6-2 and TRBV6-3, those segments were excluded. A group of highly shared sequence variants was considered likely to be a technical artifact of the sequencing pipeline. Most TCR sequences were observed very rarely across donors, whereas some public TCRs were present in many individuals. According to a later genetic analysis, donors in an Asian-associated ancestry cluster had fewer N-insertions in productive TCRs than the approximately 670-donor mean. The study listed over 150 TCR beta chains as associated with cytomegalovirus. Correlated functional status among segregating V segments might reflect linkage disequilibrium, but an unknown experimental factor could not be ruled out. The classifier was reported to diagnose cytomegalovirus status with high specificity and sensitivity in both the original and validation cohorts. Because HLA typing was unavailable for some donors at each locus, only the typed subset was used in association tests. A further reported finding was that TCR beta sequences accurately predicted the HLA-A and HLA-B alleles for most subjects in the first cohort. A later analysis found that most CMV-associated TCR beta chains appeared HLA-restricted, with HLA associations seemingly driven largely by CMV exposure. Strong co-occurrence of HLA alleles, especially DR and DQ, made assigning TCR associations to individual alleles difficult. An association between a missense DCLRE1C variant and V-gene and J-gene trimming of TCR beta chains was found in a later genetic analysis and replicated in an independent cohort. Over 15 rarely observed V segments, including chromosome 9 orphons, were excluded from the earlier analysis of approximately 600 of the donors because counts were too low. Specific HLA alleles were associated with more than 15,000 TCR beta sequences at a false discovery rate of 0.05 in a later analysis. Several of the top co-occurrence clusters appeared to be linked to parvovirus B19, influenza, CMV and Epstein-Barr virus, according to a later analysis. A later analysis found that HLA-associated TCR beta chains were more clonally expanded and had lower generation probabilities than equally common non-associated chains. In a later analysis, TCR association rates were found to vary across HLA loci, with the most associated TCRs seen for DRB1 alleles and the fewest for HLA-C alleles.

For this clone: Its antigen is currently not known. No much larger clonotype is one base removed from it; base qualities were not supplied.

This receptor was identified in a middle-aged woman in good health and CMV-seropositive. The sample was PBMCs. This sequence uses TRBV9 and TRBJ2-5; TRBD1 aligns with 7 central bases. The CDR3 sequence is CASSLRGLYQETQYF. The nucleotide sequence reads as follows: TGTGCCAGCAGCCTTAGGGGGCTGTACCAAGAGACCCAGTACTTC.